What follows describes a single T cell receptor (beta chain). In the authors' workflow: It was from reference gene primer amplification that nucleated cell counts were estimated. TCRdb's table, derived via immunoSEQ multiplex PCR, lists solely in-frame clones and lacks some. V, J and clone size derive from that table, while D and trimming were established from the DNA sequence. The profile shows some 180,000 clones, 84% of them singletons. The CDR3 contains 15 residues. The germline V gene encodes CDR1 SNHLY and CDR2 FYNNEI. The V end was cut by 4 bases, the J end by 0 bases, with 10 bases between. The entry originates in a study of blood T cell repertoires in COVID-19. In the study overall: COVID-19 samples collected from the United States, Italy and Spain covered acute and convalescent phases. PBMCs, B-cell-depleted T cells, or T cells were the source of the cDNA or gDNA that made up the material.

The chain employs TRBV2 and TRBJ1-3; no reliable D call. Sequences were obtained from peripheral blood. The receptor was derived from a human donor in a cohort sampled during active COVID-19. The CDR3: CASSAHSLSGNTIYF. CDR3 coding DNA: TGTGCCAGCAGTGCACACAGCCTCTCTGGAAACACCATATATTTT.